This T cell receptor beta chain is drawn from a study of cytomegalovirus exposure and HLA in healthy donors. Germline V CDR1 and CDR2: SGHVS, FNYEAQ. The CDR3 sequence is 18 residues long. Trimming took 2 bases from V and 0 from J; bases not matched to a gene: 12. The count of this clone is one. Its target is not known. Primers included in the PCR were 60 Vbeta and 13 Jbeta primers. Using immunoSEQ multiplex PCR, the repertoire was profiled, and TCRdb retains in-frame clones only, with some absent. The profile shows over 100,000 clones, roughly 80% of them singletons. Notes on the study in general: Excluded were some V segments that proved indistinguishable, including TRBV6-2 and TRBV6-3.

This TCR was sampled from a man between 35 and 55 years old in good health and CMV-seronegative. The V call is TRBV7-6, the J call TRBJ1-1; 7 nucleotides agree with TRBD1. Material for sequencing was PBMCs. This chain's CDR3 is CASSLIPGQQIMNTEAFF. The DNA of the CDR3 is TGTGCCAGCAGCTTAATCCCGGGACAGCAGATCATGAACACTGAAGCTTTCTTT.